This TCR beta chain appears in the sequencing data of a study of cytomegalovirus exposure and HLA in healthy donors. In germline, CDR1 is SGHDT, CDR2 YYEEEE. The CDR3 has 16 residues. V was cut by 6 bases and J by 0 bases, with 16 bases left in between. Comments on this clone: The antigen is unknown.

Findings and limits, study-wide: For most subjects, TCR beta sequences were reported to predict HLA-A and HLA-B alleles with accuracy.

13 Jbeta primers and 60 Vbeta primers were used for the PCR. The assay was immunoSEQ multiplex PCR, and TCRdb's table has in-frame clones only and misses some. The sample carries some 78,000 clones, more than 65% recorded once. This sequence was found in a woman in her 40s in good health and CMV-seropositive. The chain recombines TRBV5-6 with TRBJ1-3; no reliable D call. The sample consisted of PBMCs. In nucleotides, the CDR3 is TGTGCCAGCAAGTGGTTCAGGCCCGGCTCTGGAAACACCATATATTTT. Amino acid sequence: CASKWFRPGSGNTIYF.